This TCR beta chain was identified during a study of T cells after yellow fever vaccination. For the study at large: Preparation of the low-cell-number fractions used SMART-Seq v4 Ultra Low Input.

They built TCR cDNA with 5'RACE template switching, a step that put in a universal primer site and UMIs. TCRdb reprocessed the 5' RACE reads with MiXCR, giving one entry per CDR3 protein. In the table there are hundreds of thousands of distinct CDR3 sequences, roughly 6.1% of which are singletons. V lost 2 bases and J lost 2, with 12 bases in between. This CDR3 has 16 residues. CDR1 is MNHEY and CDR2 is SVGEGT in the germline V gene. The J gene is TRBJ2-2, the V gene TRBV6-2 or TRBV6-3; no firm D call. The receptor's source is a man aged 25 to 40 who received the YFV17D yellow fever vaccine. This material consisted of PBMCs, taken 5 days after the yellow fever booster vaccination. CDR3 loop: CASSYLAATNTGELFF. The DNA for the CDR3 is TGTGCCAGCAGTTACCTGGCAGCCACTAACACCGGGGAGCTGTTTTTT.